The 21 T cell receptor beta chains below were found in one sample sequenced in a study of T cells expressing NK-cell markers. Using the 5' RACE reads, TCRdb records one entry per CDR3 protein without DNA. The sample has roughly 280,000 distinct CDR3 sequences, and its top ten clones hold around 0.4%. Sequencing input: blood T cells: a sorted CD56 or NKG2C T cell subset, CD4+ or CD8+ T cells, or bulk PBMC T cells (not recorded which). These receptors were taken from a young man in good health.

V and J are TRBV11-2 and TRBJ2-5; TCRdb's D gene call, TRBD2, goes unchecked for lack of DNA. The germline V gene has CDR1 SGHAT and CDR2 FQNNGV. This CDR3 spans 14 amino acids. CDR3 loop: CASSLSGRLETQYF.

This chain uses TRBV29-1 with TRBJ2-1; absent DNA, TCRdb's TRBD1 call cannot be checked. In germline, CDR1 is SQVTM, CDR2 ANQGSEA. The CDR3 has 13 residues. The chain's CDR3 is CSMGQGPLGEQFF.

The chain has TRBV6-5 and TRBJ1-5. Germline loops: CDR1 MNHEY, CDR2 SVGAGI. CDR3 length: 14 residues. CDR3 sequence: CASSYLSTGQPQHF.

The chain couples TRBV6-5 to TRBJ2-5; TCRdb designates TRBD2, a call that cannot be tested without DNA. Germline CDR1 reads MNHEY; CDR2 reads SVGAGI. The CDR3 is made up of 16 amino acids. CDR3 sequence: CASSYSPLAGVETQYF.

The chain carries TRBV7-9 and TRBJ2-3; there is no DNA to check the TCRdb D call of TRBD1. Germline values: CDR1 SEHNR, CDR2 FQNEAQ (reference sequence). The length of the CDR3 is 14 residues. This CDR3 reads CASSLSLGVDTQYF. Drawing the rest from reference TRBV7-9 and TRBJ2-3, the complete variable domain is DTGVSQNPRHKITKRGQNVTFRCDPISEHNRLYWYRQTLGQGPEFLTYFQNEAQLEKSRLLSDRFSAERPKGSFSTLEIQRTEQGDSAMYLCASSLSLGVDTQYFGPGTRLTVL.

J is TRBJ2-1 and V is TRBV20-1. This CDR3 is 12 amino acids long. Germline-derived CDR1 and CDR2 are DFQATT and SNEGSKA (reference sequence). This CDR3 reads CSLESSYNEQFF.

CDR3 in amino acids: CSARGDGTSGYTF. This chain joins TRBV20-1 and TRBJ1-2. CDR1 is DFQATT and CDR2 is SNEGSKA in the germline V gene (reference sequence). The CDR3 covers 13 residues.

The CDR3 here is CSAAPGLGEETQYF. V is TRBV20-1 and J is TRBJ2-5; TCRdb returns TRBD2, unconfirmable since there is no DNA. The CDR3 has 14 residues. CDR1 DFQATT and CDR2 SNEGSKA come from the germline V gene (reference sequence).

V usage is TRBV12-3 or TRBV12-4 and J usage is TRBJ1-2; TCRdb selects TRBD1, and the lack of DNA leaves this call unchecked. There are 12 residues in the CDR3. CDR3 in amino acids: CASSWTGFGYTF.

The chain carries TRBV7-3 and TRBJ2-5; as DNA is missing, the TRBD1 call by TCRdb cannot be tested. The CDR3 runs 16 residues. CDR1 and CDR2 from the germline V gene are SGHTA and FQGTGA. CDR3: CASSLTGGQIQETQYF.

CDR3 residues: CASSEGSGSPLHF. This chain connects TRBV19 to TRBJ1-6; TCRdb's D call, TRBD1, is unchecked because there is no DNA. Germline V CDR1 and CDR2: LNHDA, SQIVND (reference sequence). This CDR3 has 13 amino acids.

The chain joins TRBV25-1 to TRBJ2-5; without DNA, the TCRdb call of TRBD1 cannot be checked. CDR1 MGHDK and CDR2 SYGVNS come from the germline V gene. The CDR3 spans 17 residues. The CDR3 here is CASSPLGAEQNQETQYF.

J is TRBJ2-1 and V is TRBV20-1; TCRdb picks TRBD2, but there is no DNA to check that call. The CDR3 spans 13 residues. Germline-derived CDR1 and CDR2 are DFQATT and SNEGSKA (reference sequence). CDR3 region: CSARQLVPNEQFF.

CDR3 in amino acids: CASKRDSTGELFF. The genes are TRBV2 and TRBJ2-2; the TRBD2 assignment by TCRdb is unverifiable without DNA. CDR3 length: 13 residues. The germline gives CDR1 SNHLY, CDR2 FYNNEI.

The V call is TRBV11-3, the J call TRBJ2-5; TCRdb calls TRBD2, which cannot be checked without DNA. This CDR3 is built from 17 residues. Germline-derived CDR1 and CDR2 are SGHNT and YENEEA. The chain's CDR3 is CASSFRGLAGRRETQYF.

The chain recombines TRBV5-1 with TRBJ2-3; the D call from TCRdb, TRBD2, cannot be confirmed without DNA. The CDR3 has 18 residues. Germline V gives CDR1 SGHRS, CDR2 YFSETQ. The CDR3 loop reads CASSLGVRGGRARDTQYF.

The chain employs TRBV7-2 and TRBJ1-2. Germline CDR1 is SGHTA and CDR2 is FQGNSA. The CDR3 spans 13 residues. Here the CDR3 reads CASISGGQYGYTF. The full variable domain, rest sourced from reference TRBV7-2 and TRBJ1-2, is GAGVSQSPSNKVTEKGKDVELRCDPISGHTALYWYRQSLGQGLEFLIYFQGNSAPDKSGLPSDRFSAERTGGSVSTLTIQRTQQEDSAVYLCASISGGQYGYTFGSGTRLTVV.

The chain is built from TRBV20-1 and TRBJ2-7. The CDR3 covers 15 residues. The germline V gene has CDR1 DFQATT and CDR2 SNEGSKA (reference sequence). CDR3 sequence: CSARDYYGRSYEQYF.

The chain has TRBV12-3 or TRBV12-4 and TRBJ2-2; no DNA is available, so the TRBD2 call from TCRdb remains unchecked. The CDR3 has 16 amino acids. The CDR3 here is CASSWSGRPSTGELFF.

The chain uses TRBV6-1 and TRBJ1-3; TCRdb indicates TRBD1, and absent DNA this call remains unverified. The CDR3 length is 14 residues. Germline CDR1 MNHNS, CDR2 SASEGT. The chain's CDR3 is CASTVGDRGNTIYF.

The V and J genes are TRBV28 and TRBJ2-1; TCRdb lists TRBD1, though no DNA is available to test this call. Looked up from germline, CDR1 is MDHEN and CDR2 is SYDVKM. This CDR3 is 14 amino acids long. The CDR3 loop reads CASTDRGPYNEQFF.